The text below deals with one TCR beta chain. Its antigen is not known. Germline CDR1 is MNHEY and CDR2 is SMNVEV (reference sequence). The CDR3 runs 15 residues. Unmatched junction bases numbered 8, after V lost 5 bases and J lost 6 bases. This sample is part of a study of beta chain features in type 1 diabetes. Of the isolated RNA, all was reverse transcribed, and so the sequenced material was expressed TCRB transcripts. The table came from immunoSEQ multiplex PCR; TCRdb's copy has only in-frame clones and leaves some out. The sample yields under 450,000 clones, around 15% seen once. Study-wide results and limits: A greater similarity of naive, central memory and Treg TCRB repertoires was seen among patients than among healthy donors.

The receptor was derived from a woman aged 18 to 35 in good health. The chain combines TRBV27 with TRBJ2-1; 9 bases fit TRBD2. Sequences were obtained from naive CD4+ T cells from blood. In DNA form, the CDR3 reads TGTGCCAGCAGTCCTATAGCGGGAGTGCGCAATGAGCAGTTCTTC. It codes for CASSPIAGVRNEQFF.